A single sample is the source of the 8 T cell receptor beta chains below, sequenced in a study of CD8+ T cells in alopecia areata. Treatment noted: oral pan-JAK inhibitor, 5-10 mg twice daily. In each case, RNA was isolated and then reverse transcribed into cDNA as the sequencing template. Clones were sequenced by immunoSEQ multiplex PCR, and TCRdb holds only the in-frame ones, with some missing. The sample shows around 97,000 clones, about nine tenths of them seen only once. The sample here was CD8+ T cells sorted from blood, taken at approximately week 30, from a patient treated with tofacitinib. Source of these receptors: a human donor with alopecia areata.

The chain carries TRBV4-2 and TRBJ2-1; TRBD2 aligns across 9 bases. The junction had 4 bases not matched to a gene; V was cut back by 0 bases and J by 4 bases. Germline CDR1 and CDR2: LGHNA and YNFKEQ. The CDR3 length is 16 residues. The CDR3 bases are TGTGCCAGCAGCCAAGAAACTAGCGGGCTTTACAATGAGCAGTTCTTC. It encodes CASSQETSGLYNEQFF.

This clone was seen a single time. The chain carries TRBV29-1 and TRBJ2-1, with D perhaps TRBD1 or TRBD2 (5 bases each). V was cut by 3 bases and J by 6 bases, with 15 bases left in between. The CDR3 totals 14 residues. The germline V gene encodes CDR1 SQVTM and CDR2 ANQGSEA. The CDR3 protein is CSVDRGPFGNEQFF. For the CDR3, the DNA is TGCAGCGTTGACCGGGGACCCTTCGGCAATGAGCAGTTCTTC.

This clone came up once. The CDR3 nucleotides read TGTGCCAGCAGTTATAGGGGTCAGCCTTATGGCTACACCTTC. It specifies CASSYRGQPYGYTF. The chain employs TRBV6-9 and TRBJ1-2, with D maybe TRBD1 (5 bases). Per the germline V gene, CDR1 is MNHGY and CDR2 is SVAAGI. The CDR3 is 14 residues long. Trimming removed 2 bases at V and 5 bases at J, with 12 bases between.

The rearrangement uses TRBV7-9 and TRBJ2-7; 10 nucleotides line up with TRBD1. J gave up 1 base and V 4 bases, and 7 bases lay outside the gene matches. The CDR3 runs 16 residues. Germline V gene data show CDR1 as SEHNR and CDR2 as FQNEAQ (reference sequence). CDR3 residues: CASSYLTGGPSYEQYF. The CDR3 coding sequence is TGTGCCAGCAGCTACCTGACAGGGGGCCCTTCCTACGAGCAGTACTTC.

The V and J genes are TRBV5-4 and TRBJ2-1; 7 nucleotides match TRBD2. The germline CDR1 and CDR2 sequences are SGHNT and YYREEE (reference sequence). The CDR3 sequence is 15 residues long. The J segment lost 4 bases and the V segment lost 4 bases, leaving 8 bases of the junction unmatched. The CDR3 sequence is CASSPGLAEYNEQFF. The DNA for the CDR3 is TGTGCCAGCAGCCCGGGGCTAGCGGAGTACAATGAGCAGTTCTTC.

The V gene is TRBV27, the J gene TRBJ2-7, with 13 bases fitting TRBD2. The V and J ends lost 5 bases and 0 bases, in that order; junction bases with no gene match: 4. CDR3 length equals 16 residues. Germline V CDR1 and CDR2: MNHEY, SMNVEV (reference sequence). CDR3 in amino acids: CASSPGLAGASYEQYF. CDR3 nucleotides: TGTGCCAGCAGTCCCGGACTAGCGGGAGCCTCCTACGAGCAGTACTTC.

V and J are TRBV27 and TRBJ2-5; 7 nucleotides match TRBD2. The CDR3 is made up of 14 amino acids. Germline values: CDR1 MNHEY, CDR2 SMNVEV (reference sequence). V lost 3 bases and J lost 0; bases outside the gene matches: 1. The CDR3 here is CASSFGTNQETQYF. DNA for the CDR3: TGTGCCAGCAGTTTCGGGACTAACCAAGAGACCCAGTACTTC.

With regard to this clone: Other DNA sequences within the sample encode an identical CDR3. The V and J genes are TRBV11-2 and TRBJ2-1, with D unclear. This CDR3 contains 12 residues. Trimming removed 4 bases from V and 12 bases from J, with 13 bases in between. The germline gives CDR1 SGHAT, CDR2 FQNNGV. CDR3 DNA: TGTGCCAGCAGCTCCTACTTTTGGGGGCAGTTCTTC. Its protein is CASSSYFWGQFF.